The 6 T cell receptor beta chains below were found in one sample sequenced in a study of post-analysis software for immune sequencing data. The authors incorporated unique molecular identifiers into the TCR beta cDNA libraries. One entry per CDR3 protein, called by TCRdb with MiXCR from the PCR reads. The table includes roughly 540,000 distinct CDR3 sequences, roughly 34% detected once. General study findings and limits: The study found TRBV5-6, TRBV5-1 and TRBV20-1 among five or six TRBV segments more frequent in patients than controls.

Their antigens remain unidentified. The sequenced sample was blood. Source of these receptors: a girl under 18 with multiple sclerosis.

This clonotype was seen only a few times. Written as DNA, the CDR3 is TGCGCCAGCAGCTTGGCCCCCGGGTTAATACCGAGAGGGTATGGCTACACCTTC. Its translation: CASSLAPGLIPRGYGYTF. The chain links TRBV5-1 to TRBJ1-2, with D unresolved. This CDR3 contains 18 residues. Germline V gives CDR1 SGHRS, CDR2 YFSETQ. Trimming shortened V by 0 bases and J by 5 bases, and 23 bases separated the two germline ends.

This clonotype has only a few counts. The rearrangement uses TRBV11-2 and TRBJ2-1, with 8 bases lining up with TRBD2. CDR3 length equals 15 residues. Germline CDR1 is SGHAT and CDR2 is FQNNGV. After removal of 7 bases from V and 8 bases from J, the junction contained 13 bases not matched to a gene. The CDR3 region is CASKTAGGLLHEQFF. The CDR3 bases are TGTGCCAGCAAAACCGCGGGGGGCCTTCTCCATGAGCAGTTCTTC.

The genes are TRBV20-1 and TRBJ2-2, with a weak D call TRBD1 (7 bases). The germline V gene has CDR1 DFQATT and CDR2 SNEGSKA (reference sequence). The CDR3 is 14 amino acids. The germline V and J ends were trimmed by 6 bases and 4 bases, with 15 bases remaining between them. The CDR3 reads CSASDRRGTGELFF. Here the CDR3 DNA reads TGCAGTGCATCGGACAGGCGGGGCACCGGGGAGCTGTTTTTT.

This clonotype was seen a handful of times. The genes are TRBV25-1 and TRBJ2-7, with D possibly being TRBD1 (6 bases). This CDR3 is 15 amino acids long. Germline assignment: CDR1 MGHDK and CDR2 SYGVNS. V lost 1 base and J 2 bases, leaving 12 bases between the germline ends. CDR3 amino acids: CASSEFAGDPYEQYF. The CDR3 coding sequence is TGTGCCAGCAGTGAATTCGCAGGGGATCCCTACGAGCAGTACTTC.

The chain employs TRBV20-1 and TRBJ2-1; the match to TRBD2 covers 7 bases. CDR1 is DFQATT, CDR2 SNEGSKA, per germline (reference sequence). The length of the CDR3 is 16 residues. V shed 2 bases, J shed 3 bases, and the junction held 10 bases outside the gene matches. The DNA of the CDR3 is TGCAGTGCTAGATCCGGAGGCGGGAGCCACTACAATGAGCAGTTCTTC. It translates to CSARSGGGSHYNEQFF.

This clonotype has ten or more counts. CDR3 DNA sequence: TGCGCCAGCAGCTTGATTCTCGGGACGGGCGAGCAGTACTTC. This sequence encodes CASSLILGTGEQYF. The chain is built from TRBV5-1 and TRBJ2-7, with D possibly called TRBD1 or TRBD2 (5 bases each). Trimming shortened V by 1 base and J by 6 bases, and 14 bases separated the two germline ends. CDR1 and CDR2 from the germline V gene are SGHRS and YFSETQ. The CDR3 contains 14 residues.